This TCR beta chain was sequenced in a study of CD8 T cells in ankylosing spondylitis (dated by TCRdb to 2017 to 2019). The study in broad terms: T cell receptor beta repertoires were profiled in healthy donors and ankylosing spondylitis patients so that disease-linked TCR variants could be found. The whole study cohort included over 85 healthy donors and roughly 24 ankylosing spondylitis patients. Peripheral blood was sampled, and synovial fluid was additionally collected from ankylosing spondylitis patients.

As to this clonotype: This receptor's antigen is unknown. A much larger clonotype is one base distant, so this may be a read error.

The germline V gene gives CDR1 as MGHRA and CDR2 as YSYEKL. The CDR3, from cysteine to phenylalanine, totals 15 residues. CDR3 DNA is the only sequence kept; it has 45 bases, read in frame from the first base. V drops 1 base and J drops 9 bases, leaving 19 bases in between. Points the paper makes about the study in general: Blood from ankylosing spondylitis patients appeared to be characterized by a TCR beta motif composed of eight or nine highly homologous amino acid variants. The disease-linked clones had a CD8+ phenotype and were found at relatively low frequencies in peripheral blood. Some motif variants had previously been reported in the synovial fluid and blood of reactive arthritis patients, which suggests shared mechanisms of disease initiation. According to the report, matched synovial fluid samples from ankylosing spondylitis patients were significantly enriched for the disease-linked clones.

The reads were generated on an Illumina HiSeq 2500. Quantitative 5'-RACE with molecular barcodes was used to prepare TCR beta libraries. As for the original processing: A new computational method based on a probabilistic model of VDJ rearrangement was used to identify disease-linked TCR variants. TCRdb cleaned the public reads at Q25 with fastp, built clones with MiXCR and kept in-frame beta chains. Identical CDR3 protein sequences are pooled into one entry, listed with their most common genes and DNA. None of the V and J calls come from the authors' own analysis; TCRdb made them. In all, the sample holds some 200,000 distinct CDR3 sequences, and around a quarter of those were seen once. The biggest ten clones account for approximately 6.6% of the sample.

The TCR sequence derives from a male donor with ankylosing spondylitis or in good health (not recorded which). The chain couples TRBV4-1 to TRBJ2-7; the D segment cannot be called with confidence. Material for sequencing was blood, either unsorted or a sorted T cell fraction (not recorded which). The CDR3 protein sequence reads: CASSQVTSGLRGQYF. The base sequence is TGCGCCAGCAGCCAAGTCACATCGGGCTTGCGCGGGCAGTACTTC.